This T cell receptor (beta chain) was recovered during a study of cytomegalovirus exposure and HLA in healthy donors (dated by TCRdb to the late 2010s). For context, the study as a whole: A later analysis indicated that the 90 to 150 validation repertoires were generated on the platform also employed for the approximately 700 repertoires of the first cohort. The aim of the study was to test whether cataloging public T cell receptors could identify signatures of past pathogen exposure. Besides the first cohort of approximately 670 subjects, a separate validation cohort made up of roughly 120 different subjects was used. The study combined high-throughput TCR immunosequencing, statistical association of individual TCRs with disease status, and machine learning to predict cytomegalovirus infection status. The research as a whole found: A later analysis found that TCRs clustered in the first cohort also tended to co-occur in the 95 to 150 validation repertoires, with 90% to 95% of cluster scores above 0. A later analysis had no HLA typing for the validation cohort, so co-occurrence there was scored across all 130 or so repertoires. A total of about 150 TCR beta chains were listed by the study as associated with cytomegalovirus. According to the authors, the approach could potentially be generalized to other disease states and immunological phenotypes. In vitro tests confirmed that three of the cytomegalovirus-associated TCR beta chains recognize cytomegalovirus antigens. Cytomegalovirus status was reported to be diagnosed by the classifier with high specificity and sensitivity in both the original and validation cohorts. Most TCR sequences were seen in very few donors, while some public TCRs were found in many individuals.

The donors belonged to the validation cohort of roughly 120 subjects, which was separate from the roughly 700-subject first cohort. Points on this clone: What this receptor recognizes is not known. Base qualities were left out, and no much larger clone turns up one base away.

Library preparation employed the immunoSEQ multiplex PCR assay. Regarding the original processing steps: To diagnose cytomegalovirus status from the catalog of TCR beta chain sequences, a statistical classification framework was built. Imported from immuneACCESS, the table was reduced by TCRdb to in-frame sequences with V and J called. These copies leave out some clones; in studies compared against another copy, an unresolved V gene accounts for under half, and the cause of the remainder is not known. V and J calls and clone size are copied from that table; D and trimming were computed from the DNA. In this sample the table shows 70,000 or so clones, 94% of which occur a single time. The ten largest make up approximately 2.1% of the sample. The cysteine opens and the phenylalanine closes a CDR3 of 15 amino acids. CDR3 DNA is the only sequence kept; it has 45 bases, read in frame from the first base. Clipping removes 6 bases from V and 0 bases from J, with 5 as the unmatched junction base count. For CDR1 and CDR2, the germline V gene lists MNHNS and SASEGT.

The rearrangement combines TRBV6-1 with TRBJ2-5, and 9 junction bases match TRBD1. This clonotype was sampled from a woman between 18 and 29 years old in good health and CMV-seropositive. The source material was PBMCs. CDR3 loop: CASSPGDRDQETQYF. The DNA reads as follows: TGTGCCAGCAGCCCCGGGGACAGGGACCAAGAGACCCAGTACTTC.